A single sample gave rise to the 24 T cell receptor beta chains below, sequenced in a study of radiation and T cells in renal cell carcinoma. Sequenced by immunoSEQ multiplex PCR; TCRdb stores in-frame clones only, minus some. The sample records about 78,000 clones, about nine tenths being singletons. Documented time point: blood 4 weeks post-SBRT, at nephrectomy. Treatment described: 15 Gy SBRT to primary tumor, nephrectomy 4 weeks later. The source was blood, collected from a patient whose treatment included radiotherapy and nephrectomy. The receptors come from a woman in her 70s with renal cell carcinoma.

The chain uses TRBV2 and TRBJ2-7; 7 nucleotides align to TRBD2. This CDR3 comprises 15 residues. The V gene's germline CDR1 is SNHLY and CDR2 FYNNEI. V lost 2 bases, J lost 1 base, and 5 bases stayed unmatched. The CDR3 nucleotides are TGTGCCAGCAGTGAATTTAGCGGGCAGTCCTACGAGCAGTACTTC. Encoded protein: CASSEFSGQSYEQYF.

This clone was counted a single time. This rearrangement joins TRBV19 to TRBJ1-2; 8 bases map to TRBD1. CDR1 is LNHDA, CDR2 SQIVND, per germline (reference sequence). V lost 10 bases, J lost 8 bases, and 9 bases stayed unmatched. The CDR3 spans 12 residues. CDR3 loop: CATRDRPEGYTF. The CDR3 coding sequence is TGTGCCACTCGGGACAGGCCTGAAGGCTACACCTTC.

The J gene is TRBJ1-1, the V gene TRBV18; perhaps TRBD1 as D (5 bases). Trimming took 3 bases from V and 0 from J, leaving 17 bases between them. The CDR3 loop spans 17 amino acids. Germline lookup yields CDR1 KGHSH and CDR2 LQKENI. The CDR3 bases are TGTGCCAGCTCACCCCTACTCGGGGGGATCATGAACACTGAAGCTTTCTTT. This encodes CASSPLLGGIMNTEAFF. The full variable domain, in which reference TRBV18 and TRBJ1-1 provide the parts outside the CDR3, is NAGVMQNPRHLVRRRGQEARLRCSPMKGHSHVYWYRQLPEEGLKFMVYLQKENIIDESGMPKERFSAEFPKEGPSILRIQQVVRGDSAAYFCASSPLLGGIMNTEAFFGQGTRLTVV.

This chain connects TRBV4-3 to TRBJ2-1; 13 bases line up with TRBD2. The ends lost 0 bases at V and 10 bases at J; junction bases unmatched: 3. The V gene's germline CDR1 is LGHNA and CDR2 YSLEER. This CDR3 comprises 15 residues. In DNA, the CDR3 is TGCGCCAGCAGCCAAGACAGGACTAGCGGGGGAGAGCAGTTCTTC. Encoded protein: CASSQDRTSGGEQFF.

The rearrangement joins TRBV5-1 to TRBJ2-3; unclear D gene. Germline V gene data show CDR1 as SGHRS and CDR2 as YFSETQ. The CDR3 runs 14 residues. V was trimmed by 0 bases and J by 2 bases, leaving 7 bases between them. CDR3 in amino acids: CASSLASLTDTQYF. CDR3 in DNA: TGCGCCAGCAGCTTGGCCTCACTCACAGATACGCAGTATTTT.

Only a few counts were recorded for this clone. One end of the junction does not line up with germline, which may come from a read error. The chain is built from TRBV7-7 and TRBJ2-5; weak D call: TRBD2 (5 bases). Germline CDR1 is SSHAT and CDR2 is FNYEAQ (reference sequence). The CDR3 is made up of 13 amino acids. CDR3 protein: CASSLGGLETQYF. Written as DNA, the CDR3 is TGTGCTAGCAGCTTAGGAGGTCTGGAGACCCAGTACTTC.

The rearrangement links TRBV7-6 to TRBJ2-5; possibly TRBD1 or TRBD2 for D (5 bases each). V lost 5 bases, J lost 5 bases, and 18 bases lay in between. CDR3 length: 15 amino acids. Looked up from germline, CDR1 is SGHVS and CDR2 is FNYEAQ. Written as DNA, the CDR3 is TGTGCCAGCAGCCCCTTCGAGGGGCGGGTGGAGACCCAGTACTTC. Its translation is CASSPFEGRVETQYF.

The chain carries TRBV28 and TRBJ1-2; maybe TRBD1 (5 bases). Trimming pared 7 bases from V and 2 bases from J, leaving 17 bases between. The CDR3 loop spans 15 amino acids. CDR1 MDHEN and CDR2 SYDVKM come from the germline V gene. The CDR3 DNA sequence: TGTGCCAGCACCTGGGGCCAGGGAATGAACTATGGCTACACCTTC. It encodes CASTWGQGMNYGYTF.

The CDR3 coding sequence is TGCGCCAGCAGCGGGGGGACTAGCGGGCCCACCGGGGAGCTGTTTTTT. Translating it yields CASSGGTSGPTGELFF. The V gene is TRBV5-1, the J gene TRBJ2-2, with TRBD2 matching over 12 bases. There are 16 residues in the CDR3. V shed 4 bases and J 4 bases; nucleotides not matched to a gene: 5. Germline lookup yields CDR1 SGHRS and CDR2 YFSETQ.

V is TRBV11-3 and J is TRBJ2-3, with D possibly being TRBD2 (6 bases). V was trimmed by 4 bases and J by 1 base, leaving 12 bases between them. CDR3 length: 15 residues. Germline values: CDR1 SGHNT, CDR2 YENEEA. The CDR3 DNA sequence: TGTGCCAGCAGCTCCTCCGGGGGACGCACAGATACGCAGTATTTT. This gives the protein CASSSSGGRTDTQYF.

The chain uses TRBV2 and TRBJ1-5; tentatively, D is TRBD1 (5 bases). Germline V lookup: CDR1 SNHLY, CDR2 FYNNEI. CDR3 size: 15 residues. The germline V and J ends were trimmed by 1 base and 8 bases, with 15 bases remaining between them. CDR3 coding DNA: TGTGCCAGCAGTGAAGAGAGGGGTGATTTAAAGCCCCAGCATTTT. It translates to CASSEERGDLKPQHF.

The chain employs TRBV7-2 and TRBJ2-1, with TRBD2 identical over 14 bases. This CDR3 region has 19 residues. The V gene end was trimmed by 3 bases and the J gene end by 0 bases; junction bases not matched to a gene: 7. Germline CDR1 is SGHTA and CDR2 is FQGNSA. CDR3 in DNA: TGTGCCAGCAGCTTTGGGACTAGCGGGGGAGGGAGCTCCTACAATGAGCAGTTCTTC. Residues: CASSFGTSGGGSSYNEQFF.

The genes are TRBV5-1 and TRBJ2-2, with 8 bases lining up with TRBD2. From germline, CDR1 is SGHRS and CDR2 YFSETQ. This CDR3 comprises 13 residues. V gave up 3 bases and J gave up 5 bases; unmatched junction bases: 0. The CDR3 coding sequence is TGCGCCAGCAGCTCGGGAGGGACCGGGGAGCTGTTTTTT. Translating it yields CASSSGGTGELFF.

The chain links TRBV7-8 to TRBJ2-3; the match to TRBD2 covers 8 bases. The ends lost 5 bases at V and 2 bases at J; junction bases unmatched: 6. CDR3 length: 15 amino acids. Germline CDR1 and CDR2: SGHVS and FQNEAQ. This chain's CDR3 is CASSPGTSATDTQYF. CDR3 coding DNA: TGTGCCAGCAGCCCCGGGACTAGTGCCACAGATACGCAGTATTTT.

V gene TRBV19 combines with J gene TRBJ2-5, with D perhaps matching TRBD2 (6 bases). Germline assignment: CDR1 LNHDA and CDR2 SQIVND (reference sequence). The CDR3 totals 13 residues. V was shortened by 8 bases and J by 2 bases, with 12 bases between the two germline ends. CDR3 sequence: CASAEGRQETQYF. The CDR3 DNA sequence: TGTGCCAGTGCGGAGGGGCGGCAAGAGACCCAGTACTTC. The whole variable domain, remainder taken from reference TRBV19 and TRBJ2-5, is DGGITQSPKYLFRKEGQNVTLSCEQNLNHDAMYWYRQDPGQGLRLIYYSQIVNDFQKGDIAEGYSVSREKKESFPLTVTSAQKNPTAFYLCASAEGRQETQYFGPGTRLLVL.

This chain connects TRBV5-1 to TRBJ1-6; maybe TRBD1 (5 bases). Germline V lookup: CDR1 SGHRS, CDR2 YFSETQ. The ends were cut back, 0 bases at V and 10 bases at J, with 8 bases in the middle. CDR3 length equals 13 residues. The CDR3 DNA sequence: TGCGCCAGCAGCTTGGGGGGGGACTCACCCCTCCACTTT. Protein: CASSLGGDSPLHF.

The chain links TRBV6-6 to TRBJ2-7, with 10 bases fitting TRBD2. V lost 6 bases and J lost 4; bases outside the gene matches: 9. This CDR3 contains 15 residues. In germline, CDR1 is MNHNY, CDR2 SVGAGI (reference sequence). The CDR3 sequence: CASRAGSGGAYEQYF. CDR3 sequence (DNA): TGTGCCAGCAGAGCGGGGAGCGGGGGGGCGTACGAGCAGTACTTC.

This rearrangement joins TRBV6-6 to TRBJ2-2, with 12 bases that match TRBD2. With V trimmed by 7 bases and J by 5 bases, 8 bases remained unmatched. The CDR3 sequence is 16 residues long. Per the germline V gene, CDR1 is MNHNY and CDR2 is SVGAGI (reference sequence). For the CDR3, the DNA is TGTGCCAGCACCCTATTCCTAGCGGGGGGGACCGGGGAGCTGTTTTTT. Its translation: CASTLFLAGGTGELFF.

The chain has TRBV19 and TRBJ1-5, with D tentatively TRBD1 (5 bases). The CDR3 is 16 amino acids. The V gene's germline CDR1 is LNHDA and CDR2 SQIVND (reference sequence). Trimming took off 5 bases at V and 0 bases at J, with 14 bases between the two ends. The CDR3 region is CASSGSRAVSNQPQHF. CDR3 coding DNA: TGTGCCAGTAGTGGTTCCAGGGCGGTTAGCAATCAGCCCCAGCATTTT.

The chain recombines TRBV15 with TRBJ1-4; weak D call: TRBD1 (5 bases). This CDR3 region has 15 residues. Germline V gene data show CDR1 as LNHNV and CDR2 as YYDKDF (reference sequence). Deletions cut 3 bases from V and 6 bases from J, with 14 bases between. The CDR3 loop reads CATSRRGRRDEKLFF. The CDR3 bases are TGTGCCACCAGCAGGAGGGGCCGACGGGATGAAAAACTGTTTTTT.

This chain links TRBV6-5 with TRBJ2-7, with 7 bases matching TRBD1. This CDR3 is 14 amino acids long. The germline gives CDR1 MNHEY, CDR2 SVGAGI. Trimming at V came to 2 bases and at J to 5 bases, leaving 6 bases not matched to a gene. DNA of the CDR3: TGTGCCAGCAGTTACCTCACAGGGGACGACGAGCAGTACTTC. It yields the protein CASSYLTGDDEQYF.

The V gene is TRBV30, the J gene TRBJ1-1, with a weak D call TRBD1 (5 bases). The CDR3 extends over 15 amino acids. Germline values: CDR1 GTSNPN, CDR2 SVGIG (reference sequence). V was pared by 0 bases and J by 3 bases, with 14 bases between. The CDR3 sequence: CAWSVRGLSHTEAFF. Written as DNA, the CDR3 is TGTGCCTGGAGTGTACGGGGACTTTCCCACACTGAAGCTTTCTTT. Looking up the rest from reference TRBV30 and TRBJ1-1 gives the full variable domain: SQTIHQWPATLVQPVGSPLSLECTVEGTSNPNLYWYRQAAGRGLQLLFYSVGIGQISSEVPQNLSASRPQDRQFILSSKKLLLSDSGFYLCAWSVRGLSHTEAFFGQGTRLTVV.

This clone was found once. V is TRBV28 and J is TRBJ1-2; the D is unclear. This CDR3 spans 14 amino acids. Germline V gene data show CDR1 as MDHEN and CDR2 as SYDVKM. Deletions cut 3 bases from V and 8 bases from J, with 16 bases between. The CDR3 coding sequence is TGTGCCAGCAGTTTGGGCCAGACCGGGGAGGGCTACACCTTC. Protein product: CASSLGQTGEGYTF.

This chain links TRBV19 with TRBJ1-4; D not resolved. Trimming took off 3 bases at V and 0 bases at J, with 11 bases between the two ends. The CDR3 covers 16 residues. From germline, CDR1 is LNHDA and CDR2 SQIVND (reference sequence). The CDR3 nucleotides are TGTGCCAGTAGTATCCAGGCTTTGGCAACTAATGAAAAACTGTTTTTT. It yields the protein CASSIQALATNEKLFF. The full variable domain, its missing parts supplied by reference TRBV19 and TRBJ1-4, is DGGITQSPKYLFRKEGQNVTLSCEQNLNHDAMYWYRQDPGQGLRLIYYSQIVNDFQKGDIAEGYSVSREKKESFPLTVTSAQKNPTAFYLCASSIQALATNEKLFFGSGTQLSVL.